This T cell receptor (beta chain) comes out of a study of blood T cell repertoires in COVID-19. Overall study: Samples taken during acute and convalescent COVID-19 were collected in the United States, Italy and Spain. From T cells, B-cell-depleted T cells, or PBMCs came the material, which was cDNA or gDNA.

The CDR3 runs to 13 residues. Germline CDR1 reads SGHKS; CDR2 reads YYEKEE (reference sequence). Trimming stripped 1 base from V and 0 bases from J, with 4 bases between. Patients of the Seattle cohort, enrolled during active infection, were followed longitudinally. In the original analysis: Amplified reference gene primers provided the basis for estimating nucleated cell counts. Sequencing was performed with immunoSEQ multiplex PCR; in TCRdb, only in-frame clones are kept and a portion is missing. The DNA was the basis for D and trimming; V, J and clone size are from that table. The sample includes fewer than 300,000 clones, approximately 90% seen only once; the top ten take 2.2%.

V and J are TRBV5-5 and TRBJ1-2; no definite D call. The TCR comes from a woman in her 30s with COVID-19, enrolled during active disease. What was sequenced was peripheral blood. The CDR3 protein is CASSLSTNYGYTF. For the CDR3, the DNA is TGTGCCAGCAGCTTGAGCACTAACTATGGCTACACCTTC.